This T cell receptor (beta chain) is drawn from a study of Tregs in tolerant kidney transplant recipients. Background on the study: CFSE-labeled recipient PBMCs were cultured around six days with irradiated graft donor PBMCs, then FACS-sorted. General study results and limits: Expanding Tregs on activated donor B cells appeared to best identify donor-specific TCRbeta clones. The small number of patients limits these findings pending further validation. Biological reproducibility was not directly addressed in this study.

Details on this clone: Its specificity is not known. A much larger clone differs from this one at a single base, so this may be a read error.

Germline values: CDR1 MNHNY, CDR2 SVGAGI (reference sequence). This CDR3 contains 12 residues. The V and J ends lost 6 bases and 5 bases, in that order; junction bases with no gene match: 2. Method: immunoSEQ multiplex PCR; TCRdb's copy keeps in-frame clones and lacks some. The data contain thousands of clones, around half of them singletons. The source material was CD4+ T cells from blood cultured with allogeneic cells. The TCR originated in a human donor in good health. The chain links TRBV6-6 to TRBJ2-7; 9 bases line up with TRBD1. The CDR3 nucleotides are TGTGCCAGCAGCCGGACAGGGGACGAGCAGTACTTC. Translation: CASSRTGDEQYF.